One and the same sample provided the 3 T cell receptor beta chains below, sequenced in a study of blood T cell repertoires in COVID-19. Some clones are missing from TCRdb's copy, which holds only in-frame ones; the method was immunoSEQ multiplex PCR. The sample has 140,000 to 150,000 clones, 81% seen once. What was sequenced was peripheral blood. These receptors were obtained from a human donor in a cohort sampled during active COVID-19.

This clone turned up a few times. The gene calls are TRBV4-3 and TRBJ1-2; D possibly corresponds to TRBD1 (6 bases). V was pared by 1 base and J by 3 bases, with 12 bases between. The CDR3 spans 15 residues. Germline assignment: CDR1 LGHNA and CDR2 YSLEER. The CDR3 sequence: CASSQVWGLYYGYTF. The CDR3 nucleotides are TGCGCCAGCAGCCAAGTTTGGGGGCTCTACTATGGCTACACCTTC.

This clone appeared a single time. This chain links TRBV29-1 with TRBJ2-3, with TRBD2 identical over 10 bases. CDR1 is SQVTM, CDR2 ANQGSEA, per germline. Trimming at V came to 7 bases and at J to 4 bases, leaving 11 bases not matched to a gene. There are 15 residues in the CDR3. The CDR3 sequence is CSENPSGSRADTQYF. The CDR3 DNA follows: TGCAGCGAGAACCCTAGCGGGAGTAGGGCAGATACGCAGTATTTT.

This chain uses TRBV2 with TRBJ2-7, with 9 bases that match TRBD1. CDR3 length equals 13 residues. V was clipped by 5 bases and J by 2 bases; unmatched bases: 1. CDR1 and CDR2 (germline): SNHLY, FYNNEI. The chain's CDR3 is CASSRDRAYEQYF. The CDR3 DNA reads TGTGCCAGCAGTCGGGACAGGGCCTACGAGCAGTACTTC.